The 18 T cell receptor beta chains in this list originate from one sample, sequenced in a study of blood T cell repertoires in COVID-19. Libraries were prepared by immunoSEQ multiplex PCR; TCRdb keeps only in-frame clonotypes and omits some of them. The repertoire holds 100,000 to 150,000 clones, with approximately 88% as singletons. Sequenced material: peripheral blood. All receptors come from a woman older than 75 with acute or convalescent COVID-19.

V and J are TRBV4-3 and TRBJ1-1; TRBD1 is a possible D gene (6 bases). Trimming left V 3 bases short and J 0 bases short, with 11 bases between. The CDR3 runs 15 residues. CDR1 is LGHNA, CDR2 YSLEER, per germline. The CDR3 coding sequence is TGCGCCAGCAGCCAGGGGAGGGGGTTGAACACTGAAGCTTTCTTT. Its protein product is CASSQGRGLNTEAFF.

This chain connects TRBV2 to TRBJ2-2, with a possible D match to TRBD1 (6 bases). Trimming removed 6 bases from V and 4 bases from J, with 12 bases in between. Germline V CDR1 and CDR2: SNHLY, FYNNEI. This CDR3 region has 14 residues. For the CDR3, the DNA is TGTGCCAGCAGGTCAGGGGTGTTCACCGGGGAGCTGTTTTTT. Protein product: CASRSGVFTGELFF.

This clone was picked up a small number of times. The chain links TRBV11-2 to TRBJ2-5, with 8 bases lining up with TRBD1. The CDR3 loop spans 17 amino acids. The V segment lost 1 base and the J segment 3 bases; nucleotides outside the gene matches: 10. The germline gives CDR1 SGHAT, CDR2 FQNNGV. The CDR3 loop is CASSLGEDGTGKETQYF. DNA for the CDR3: TGTGCCAGCAGCTTAGGAGAGGACGGGACAGGAAAAGAGACCCAGTACTTC.

This rearrangement joins TRBV2 to TRBJ1-5; TRBD1 matches at 8 bases. Germline trimming cut 4 bases from V and 6 bases from J; bases unmatched to any gene: 5. Germline V lookup: CDR1 SNHLY, CDR2 FYNNEI. The CDR3 spans 14 residues. The CDR3 loop reads CASSVDRAIQPQHF. CDR3 coding DNA: TGTGCCAGCAGTGTGGACAGGGCTATTCAGCCCCAGCATTTT.

CDR3 in DNA: TGTGCCAGTAGTATCGCCGGGGCCCGGGGGGAGCAGTTCTTC. This translates into CASSIAGARGEQFF. This chain connects TRBV19 to TRBJ2-1; a weak D match, TRBD2 (6 bases). The CDR3 has 14 amino acids. Germline CDR1 reads LNHDA; CDR2 reads SQIVND (reference sequence). Trimming removed 3 bases from V and 10 bases from J, with 16 bases in between.

The V and J genes are TRBV10-3 and TRBJ2-7; D not resolved. The CDR3 runs to 11 residues. Germline values: CDR1 ENHRY, CDR2 SYGVKD. The V end was cut by 6 bases, the J end by 6 bases, with 9 bases between. CDR3 sequence (DNA): TGTGCCATCAGGGTGGCGGCCGAGCAGTACTTC. Its translation: CAIRVAAEQYF.

This clone was detected only a few times. The V and J genes are TRBV10-2 and TRBJ2-2, with 8 bases aligning to TRBD2. V shed 10 bases and J 0 bases; nucleotides not matched to a gene: 10. The CDR3 totals 16 residues. Germline CDR1 WSHSY, CDR2 SAAADI. The CDR3 loop is CATQGSGTSNTGELFF. DNA of the CDR3: TGCGCCACTCAAGGTAGCGGGACCTCGAACACCGGGGAGCTGTTTTTT.

The chain's CDR3 is CASSSWSDSYNQPQHF. In DNA form, the CDR3 reads TGTGCCAGCAGCTCTTGGAGCGACAGCTACAATCAGCCCCAGCATTTT. J is TRBJ1-5 and V is TRBV5-8; possible D gene TRBD1, 5 bases. CDR1 and CDR2 (germline): SGHTS, YDEGEE. Trimming left V 3 bases short and J 3 bases short, with 16 bases between. The CDR3 covers 16 residues.

The CDR3 nucleotides are TGTGCCAGCAGTTTACAGGGGGCTGGTGAAGCTTTCTTT. It translates to CASSLQGAGEAFF. J is TRBJ1-1 and V is TRBV12-3 or TRBV12-4; 8 bases line up with TRBD1. The CDR3 is 13 residues long. V lost 2 bases and J lost 7; bases outside the gene matches: 3.

The chain is built from TRBV29-1 and TRBJ1-4; tentative D call: TRBD1 (6 bases). The germline V gene has CDR1 SQVTM and CDR2 ANQGSEA. The ends were cut back, 5 bases at V and 0 bases at J, with 7 bases in the middle. This CDR3 region has 13 residues. The CDR3 DNA is TGCAGCGTTAGACAGGCAACTAATGAAAAACTGTTTTTT. It specifies CSVRQATNEKLFF. The full variable domain, completed using reference TRBV29-1 and TRBJ1-4, is SAVISQKPSRDICQRGTSLTIQCQVDSQVTMMFWYRQQPGQSLTLIATANQGSEATYESGFVIDKFPISRPNLTFSTLTVSNMSPEDSSIYLCSVRQATNEKLFFGSGTQLSVL.

The rearrangement joins TRBV7-2 to TRBJ1-5, with 10 nucleotides matching TRBD1. Germline lookup yields CDR1 SGHTA and CDR2 FQGNSA. CDR3 size: 15 residues. The ends lost 5 bases at V and 5 bases at J; junction bases unmatched: 6. The CDR3 DNA sequence: TGTGCCAGCAGCCCAGTGGGGACAGGGGATCAGCCCCAGCATTTT. It translates to CASSPVGTGDQPQHF.

CDR3 sequence: CASRANTDTQYF. As DNA, the CDR3 is TGTGCCAGCAGAGCAAACACAGATACGCAGTATTTT. The rearrangement links TRBV7-2 to TRBJ2-3; D is unclear. The V end was cut by 6 bases, the J end by 2 bases, with 6 bases between. Germline loops: CDR1 SGHTA, CDR2 FQGNSA. This CDR3 has 12 residues.

The chain uses TRBV7-2 and TRBJ1-1; TRBD1 matches at 9 bases. With 5 bases clipped from V and 0 bases from J, the junction kept 10 bases outside the gene matches. The CDR3 is 17 residues long. Germline V gives CDR1 SGHTA, CDR2 FQGNSA. The chain's CDR3 is CASSLSGTGMVNTEAFF. As DNA, the CDR3 is TGTGCCAGCAGCCTCTCCGGGACAGGGATGGTGAACACTGAAGCTTTCTTT.

J is TRBJ2-7 and V is TRBV3-1 (or the pseudogene TRBV3-2), with D perhaps TRBD2 (6 bases). The CDR3 covers 13 residues. Germline CDR1 LGHDT, CDR2 YNNKEL (reference sequence). The V and J ends lost 2 bases and 9 bases respectively, with 14 bases between them. The CDR3 loop is CASSQIPGRRQYF. The CDR3 nucleotides read TGTGCCAGCAGCCAAATCCCAGGGAGGAGGCAGTACTTC.

V gene TRBV6-5 combines with J gene TRBJ2-5; D is perhaps TRBD2 (6 bases). CDR1 is MNHEY, CDR2 SVGAGI, per germline. The CDR3 sequence is 14 residues long. Trimming cost V 8 bases and J 2 bases, with 15 bases left between them. CDR3 in DNA: TGTGCCAGCCGACCAGGACTATTACAAGAGACCCAGTACTTC. It specifies CASRPGLLQETQYF.

The J gene is TRBJ2-7, the V gene TRBV29-1, with TRBD2 matching over 10 bases. The CDR3 sequence is 14 residues long. Germline CDR1 reads SQVTM; CDR2 reads ANQGSEA. The V gene end was trimmed by 4 bases and the J gene end by 3 bases; junction bases not matched to a gene: 6. DNA of the CDR3: TGCAGCGTTGCAACTAGCGGGAATAGCTACGAGCAGTACTTC. It codes for CSVATSGNSYEQYF.

In its sample, this clone was seen once. This chain uses TRBV29-1 with TRBJ2-1; 8 bases are a match to TRBD1. V trimming: 3 bases; J trimming: 10 bases; junction bases outside the gene matches: 2. The CDR3 runs to 11 residues. Germline V gives CDR1 SQVTM, CDR2 ANQGSEA. DNA of the CDR3: TGCAGCGTTGATAGGACAGGGGAGCAGTTCTTC. The encoded protein is CSVDRTGEQFF.

The chain links TRBV10-3 to TRBJ1-5; D is unclear. The ends were cut back, 5 bases at V and 3 bases at J, with 8 bases in the middle. The CDR3 is 13 residues long. In germline, CDR1 is ENHRY, CDR2 SYGVKD. CDR3 in amino acids: CAISNSLNQPQHF. CDR3 nucleotides: TGTGCCATCAGTAACAGCCTCAATCAGCCCCAGCATTTT.